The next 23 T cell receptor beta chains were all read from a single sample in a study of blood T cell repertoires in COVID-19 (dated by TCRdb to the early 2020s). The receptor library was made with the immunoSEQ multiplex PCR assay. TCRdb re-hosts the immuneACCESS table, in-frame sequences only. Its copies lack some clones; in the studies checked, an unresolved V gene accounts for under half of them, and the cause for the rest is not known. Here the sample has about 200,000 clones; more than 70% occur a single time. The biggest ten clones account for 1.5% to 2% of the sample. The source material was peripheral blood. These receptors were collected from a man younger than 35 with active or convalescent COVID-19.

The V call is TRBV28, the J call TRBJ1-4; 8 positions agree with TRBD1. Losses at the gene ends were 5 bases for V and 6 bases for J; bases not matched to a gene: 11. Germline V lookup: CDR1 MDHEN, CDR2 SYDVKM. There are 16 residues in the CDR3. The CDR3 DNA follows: TGTGCCAGCAGTGGACCTTCAGGGGGCCTTCATGAAAAACTGTTTTTT. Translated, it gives CASSGPSGGLHEKLFF.

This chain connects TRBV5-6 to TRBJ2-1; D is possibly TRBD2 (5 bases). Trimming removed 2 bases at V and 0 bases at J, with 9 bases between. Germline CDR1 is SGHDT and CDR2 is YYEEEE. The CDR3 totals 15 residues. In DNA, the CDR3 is TGTGCCAGCAGCTTCAAGCGGCTCTCCTACAATGAGCAGTTCTTC. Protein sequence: CASSFKRLSYNEQFF. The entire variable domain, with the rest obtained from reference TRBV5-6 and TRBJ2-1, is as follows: DAGVTQSPTHLIKTRGQQVTLRCSPKSGHDTVSWYQQALGQGPQFIFQYYEEEERQRGNFPDRFSGHQFPNYSSELNVNALLLGDSALYLCASSFKRLSYNEQFFGPGTRLTVL.

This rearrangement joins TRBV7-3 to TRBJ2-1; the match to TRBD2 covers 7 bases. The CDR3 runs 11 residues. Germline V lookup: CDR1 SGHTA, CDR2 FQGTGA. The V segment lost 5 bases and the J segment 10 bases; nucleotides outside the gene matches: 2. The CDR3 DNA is TGTGCCAGCAGCGCGGGGGTGGAGCAGTTCTTC. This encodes CASSAGVEQFF.

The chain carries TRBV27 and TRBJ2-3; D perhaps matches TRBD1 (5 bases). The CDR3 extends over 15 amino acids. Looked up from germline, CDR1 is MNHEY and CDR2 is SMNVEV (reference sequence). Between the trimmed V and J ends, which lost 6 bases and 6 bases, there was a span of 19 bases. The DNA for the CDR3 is TGTGCCAGCAGGAGAGACAGACCCAGCGTGGATACGCAGTATTTT. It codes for CASRRDRPSVDTQYF.

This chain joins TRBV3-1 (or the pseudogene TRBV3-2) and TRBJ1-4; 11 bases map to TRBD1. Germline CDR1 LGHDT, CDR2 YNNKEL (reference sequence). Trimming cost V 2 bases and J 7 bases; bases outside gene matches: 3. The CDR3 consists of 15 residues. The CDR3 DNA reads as TGTGCCAGCAGCCAATGGGGGACAGGGGGTGAAAAACTGTTTTTT. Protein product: CASSQWGTGGEKLFF.

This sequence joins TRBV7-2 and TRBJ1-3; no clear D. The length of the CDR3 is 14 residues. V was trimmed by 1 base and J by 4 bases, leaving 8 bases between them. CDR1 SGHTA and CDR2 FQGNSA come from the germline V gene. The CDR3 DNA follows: TGTGCCAGCAGCTTAGTGACTGTCGGAAACACCATATATTTT. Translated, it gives CASSLVTVGNTIYF.

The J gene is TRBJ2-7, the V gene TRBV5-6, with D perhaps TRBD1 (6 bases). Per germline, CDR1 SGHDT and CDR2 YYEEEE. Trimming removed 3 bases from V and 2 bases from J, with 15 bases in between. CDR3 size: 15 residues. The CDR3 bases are TGTGCCAGCAGCTCGTTTAGGGGGTTTACCTACGAGCAGTACTTC. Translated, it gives CASSSFRGFTYEQYF. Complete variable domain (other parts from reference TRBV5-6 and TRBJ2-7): DAGVTQSPTHLIKTRGQQVTLRCSPKSGHDTVSWYQQALGQGPQFIFQYYEEEERQRGNFPDRFSGHQFPNYSSELNVNALLLGDSALYLCASSSFRGFTYEQYFGPGTRLTVT.

The CDR3 is CATASGETYEQYF. CDR3 in DNA: TGTGCCACCGCTAGCGGGGAGACCTACGAGCAGTACTTC. The chain has TRBV19 and TRBJ2-7, with TRBD2 matching 9 bases. V lost 10 bases and J lost 2; bases outside the gene matches: 6. The CDR3 has 13 amino acids. CDR1 is LNHDA, CDR2 SQIVND, per germline (reference sequence). The full variable domain, in which reference TRBV19 and TRBJ2-7 provide the parts outside the CDR3, is DGGITQSPKYLFRKEGQNVTLSCEQNLNHDAMYWYRQDPGQGLRLIYYSQIVNDFQKGDIAEGYSVSREKKESFPLTVTSAQKNPTAFYLCATASGETYEQYFGPGTRLTVT.

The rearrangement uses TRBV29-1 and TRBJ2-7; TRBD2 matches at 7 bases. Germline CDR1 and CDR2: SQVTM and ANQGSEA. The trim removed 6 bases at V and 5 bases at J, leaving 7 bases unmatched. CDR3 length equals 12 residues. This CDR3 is CSVAPGGNEQYF. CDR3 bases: TGCAGCGTCGCGCCGGGGGGAAACGAGCAGTACTTC.

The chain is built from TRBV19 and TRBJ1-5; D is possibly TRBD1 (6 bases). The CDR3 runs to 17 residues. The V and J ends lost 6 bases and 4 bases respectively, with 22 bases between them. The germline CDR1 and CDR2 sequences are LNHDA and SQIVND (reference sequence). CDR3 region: CASSGVTGRGSNQPQHF. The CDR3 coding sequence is TGTGCCAGTAGCGGGGTTACAGGGCGCGGGTCGAATCAGCCCCAGCATTTT.

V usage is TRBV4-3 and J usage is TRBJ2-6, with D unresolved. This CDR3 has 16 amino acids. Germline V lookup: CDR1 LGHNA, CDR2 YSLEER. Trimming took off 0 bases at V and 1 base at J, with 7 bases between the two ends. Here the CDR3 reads CASSQDRSSGANVLTF. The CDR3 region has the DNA TGCGCCAGCAGCCAAGATCGGTCTTCTGGGGCCAACGTCCTGACTTTC.

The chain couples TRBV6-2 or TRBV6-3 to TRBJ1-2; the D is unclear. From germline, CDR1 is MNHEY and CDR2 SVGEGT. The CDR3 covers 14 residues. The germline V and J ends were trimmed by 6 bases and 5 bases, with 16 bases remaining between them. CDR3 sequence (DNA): TGTGCCAGCAGCAACCCACCGGGAGGGTATGGCTACACCTTC. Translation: CASSNPPGGYGYTF.

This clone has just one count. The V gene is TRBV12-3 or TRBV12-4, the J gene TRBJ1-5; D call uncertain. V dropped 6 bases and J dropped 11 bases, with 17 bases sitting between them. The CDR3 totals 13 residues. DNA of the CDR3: TGTGCCAGCAGCCTACTTATGTCGTCGGCCCAGCATTTT. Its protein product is CASSLLMSSAQHF.

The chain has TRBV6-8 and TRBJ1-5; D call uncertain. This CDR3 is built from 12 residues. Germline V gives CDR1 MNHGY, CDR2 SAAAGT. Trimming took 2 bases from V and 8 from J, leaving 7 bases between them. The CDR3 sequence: CASSYVVEPQHF. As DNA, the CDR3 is TGTGCCAGCAGTTACGTAGTGGAGCCCCAGCATTTT.

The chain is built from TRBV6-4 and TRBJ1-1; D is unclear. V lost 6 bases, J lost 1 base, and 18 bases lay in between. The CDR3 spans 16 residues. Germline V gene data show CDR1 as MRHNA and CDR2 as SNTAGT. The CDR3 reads CASRDGEGEANTEAFF. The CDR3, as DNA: TGTGCCAGCAGGGATGGGGAGGGAGAAGCGAACACTGAAGCTTTCTTT.

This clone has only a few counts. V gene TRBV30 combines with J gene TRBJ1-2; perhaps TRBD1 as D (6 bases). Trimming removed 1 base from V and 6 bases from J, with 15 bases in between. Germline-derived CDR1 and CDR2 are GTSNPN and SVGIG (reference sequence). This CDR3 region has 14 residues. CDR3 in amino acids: CAWSGGDRMDGYTF. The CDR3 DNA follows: TGTGCCTGGAGTGGGGGAGACAGGATGGATGGCTACACCTTC.

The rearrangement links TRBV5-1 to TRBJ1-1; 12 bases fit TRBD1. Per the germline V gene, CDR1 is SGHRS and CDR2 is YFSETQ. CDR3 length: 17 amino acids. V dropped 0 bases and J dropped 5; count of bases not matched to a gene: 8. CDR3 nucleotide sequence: TGCGCCAGCAGCTTGGCCCCGGGACAGGGGGCAGGAACTGAAGCTTTCTTT. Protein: CASSLAPGQGAGTEAFF.

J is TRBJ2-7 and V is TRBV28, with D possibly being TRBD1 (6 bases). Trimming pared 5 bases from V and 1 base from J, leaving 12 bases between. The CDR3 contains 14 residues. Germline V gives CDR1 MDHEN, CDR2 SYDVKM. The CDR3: CASSRDIPSYEQYF. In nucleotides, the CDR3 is TGTGCCAGCAGTCGGGACATCCCATCCTACGAGCAGTACTTC.

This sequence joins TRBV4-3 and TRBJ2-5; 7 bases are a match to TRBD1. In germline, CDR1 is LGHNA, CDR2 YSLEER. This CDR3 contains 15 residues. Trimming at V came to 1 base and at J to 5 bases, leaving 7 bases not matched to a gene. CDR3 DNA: TGCGCCAGCAGCCAAGGACAGGGAACCTCGGAGACCCAGTACTTC. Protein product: CASSQGQGTSETQYF.

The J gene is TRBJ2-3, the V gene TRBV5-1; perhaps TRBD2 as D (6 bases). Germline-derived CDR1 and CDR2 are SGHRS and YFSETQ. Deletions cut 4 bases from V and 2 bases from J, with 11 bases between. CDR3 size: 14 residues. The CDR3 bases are TGCGCCAGCAGCGTCACGGGAGACACAGATACGCAGTATTTT. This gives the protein CASSVTGDTDTQYF.

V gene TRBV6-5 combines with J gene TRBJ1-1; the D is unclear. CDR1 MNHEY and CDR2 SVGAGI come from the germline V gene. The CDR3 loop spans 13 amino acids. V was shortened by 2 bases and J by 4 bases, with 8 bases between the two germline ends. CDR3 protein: CASSYLLGTEAFF. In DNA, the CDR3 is TGTGCCAGCAGTTACCTACTAGGCACTGAAGCTTTCTTT.

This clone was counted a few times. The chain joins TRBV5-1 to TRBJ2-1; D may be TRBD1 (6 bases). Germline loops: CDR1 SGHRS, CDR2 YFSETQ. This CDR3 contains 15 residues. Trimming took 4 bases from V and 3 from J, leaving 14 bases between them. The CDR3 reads CASSATAGDYNEQFF. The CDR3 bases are TGCGCCAGCAGCGCAACGGCAGGGGACTACAATGAGCAGTTCTTC.

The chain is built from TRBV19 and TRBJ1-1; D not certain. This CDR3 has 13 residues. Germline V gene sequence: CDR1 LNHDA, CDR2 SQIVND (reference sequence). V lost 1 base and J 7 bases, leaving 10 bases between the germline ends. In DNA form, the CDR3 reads TGTGCCAGTAGTATAGTTCCGGGGAATGAAGCTTTCTTT. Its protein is CASSIVPGNEAFF.